Listed below are T cell receptor beta chains from one sample, sequenced in a study of blood T cell repertoires in COVID-19. Here immunoSEQ multiplex PCR was the method, and the copy in TCRdb shows in-frame clones only, minus some. The sample comprises around 200,000 clones, roughly 77% of which are singletons, and less than 7% rests with the top ten. The sequenced material came from peripheral blood. These TCRs come from a woman in her forties with COVID-19, enrolled during active disease. The conserved cysteine and the conserved F or W are not part of the CDR3 here. Rows may omit the clone size; those that give it use once, few, many or a size class.

TRBJ1-2 | TRBV5-4 | . | ASSLERNSGYDYT
TRBJ1-1 | TRBV2 | once | ASSAELGTAEAF
TRBJ1-1 | TRBV9 | . | ASSVVGGAEAF
TRBJ2-2 | TRBV6-2/TRBV6-3 | . | ASSYLDGVTGELF
TRBJ2-3 | TRBV27 | . | ASSLLHRQGATDTQY
TRBJ2-1 | TRBV3-1/TRBV3-2 | . | ASSQERTGANEQF
TRBJ1-5 | TRBV5-5 | . | ASSTPGTGTQH
TRBJ2-1 | TRBV29-1 | . | SVEGQSYNEQF
TRBJ1-3 | TRBV5-4 | . | ASSDTAGNTIY
TRBJ2-1 | TRBV6-5 | . | ASSYPSLAGNNEQF
TRBJ2-6 | TRBV6-1 | . | ASSGAYLVSGANVLT
TRBJ1-6 | TRBV27 | . | ASSAPRGNSPLH
TRBJ1-5 | TRBV7-2 | . | ASSYWGEDQPQH
TRBJ2-7 | TRBV30 | . | ACGLPAPFYEQY
TRBJ1-2 | TRBV5-4 | once | ASSLEQGKTGYT
TRBJ1-5 | TRBV12-3/TRBV12-4 | . | ASSFDTYQPQH
TRBJ1-5 | TRBV20-1 | . | SASIQGDQPQH
TRBJ1-1 | TRBV6-1 | . | ASSEQVETEAF
TRBJ2-2 | TRBV12-5 | . | ASGLDLAGGNTGELF
TRBJ1-2 | TRBV7-8 | . | ASRPLTGPYGYT
TRBJ2-1 | TRBV19 | . | ASAASGGYNEQF
TRBJ2-1 | TRBV11-3 | . | ASSPQTSTGNEQF
TRBJ1-2 | TRBV19 | . | ASRTRRYGYT
TRBJ2-5 | TRBV7-2 | . | ASSFQGAETQY
TRBJ1-2 | TRBV5-4 | once | ASSLQGGGYT
TRBJ2-1 | TRBV18 | . | ASSPPARSSYNEQF
TRBJ2-1 | TRBV5-6 | . | ASSLAQRGWRNEQF
TRBJ1-5 | TRBV18 | . | ASAGTGDQPQH
TRBJ2-7 | TRBV5-1 | many | ASSASGSSGEQY
TRBJ2-2 | TRBV9 | . | ASSVGGSHTGELF
TRBJ2-3 | TRBV30 | . | AWSVTGADTQY
TRBJ2-1 | TRBV9 | . | ASSVSGGAWNEQF
TRBJ1-2 | TRBV13 | . | ASSLGPGGKGDGYT
TRBJ1-5 | TRBV6-5 | . | ASGWQISNQPQH
TRBJ2-7 | TRBV3-1/TRBV3-2 | . | ASSPGTSGGPSSYEQY
TRBJ1-2 | TRBV18 | . | ASSRDPGQGYGYT
TRBJ2-3 | TRBV5-4 | . | ASSPGLAGEGGTQY
TRBJ1-1 | TRBV2 | . | ASSRTGTSEAF
TRBJ2-7 | TRBV12-3/TRBV12-4 | . | ASRGRSYEQY
TRBJ2-2 | TRBV14 | . | ASSRGQSYGELF
TRBJ1-2 | TRBV4-1 | . | AAGEGQGIIYGYT
TRBJ2-5 | TRBV5-1 | . | ASSLRGLAVQETQY
TRBJ1-2 | TRBV7-9 | . | ASSRPAGYGYT
TRBJ1-1 | TRBV5-1 | . | ASSLYGTGGDRAF
TRBJ1-1 | TRBV20-1 | . | SARGADEAF
TRBJ2-5 | TRBV5-1 | . | ASSLTGKYQETQY
TRBJ2-7 | TRBV5-4 | . | ASSLPGSGYEQY
TRBJ1-1 | TRBV7-2 | . | ASSLNRGGETEAF
TRBJ2-7 | TRBV18 | . | ASSPRIGDEQY